This T cell receptor beta chain was obtained from a study of response to subunit inactivated influenza vaccine (dated by TCRdb to between 2018 and 2020). With regard to the full study: To follow how T cells responded to a trivalent subunit inactivated influenza vaccine, the researchers relied on deep quantitative profiling of the T cell receptor repertoire. Here is what the overall study found, with its caveats: It was suggested by the authors that each seasonal influenza vaccination may recruit only a limited number of new T cells.

Between the V and J ends, shortened by 0 bases and 5 bases respectively, the junction contains 13 bases. The germline V gene (reference sequence) yields DFQATT for CDR1 and SNEGSKA for CDR2. The cysteine opens and the phenylalanine closes a CDR3 of 14 amino acids. CDR3 DNA only is kept here, 42 bases in frame from base 1. In regard to this clonotype: What this receptor recognizes is not known. Nothing much larger sits one base from this clone, and base qualities are not available.

Library construction relied on RT-PCR. Sequencer: Illumina HiSeq 2500. The public reads were run again by TCRdb, first through fastp at Q25 and then through MiXCR, and only productive beta chains were kept. Rows are unified per CDR3 protein, each entry keeping the most common DNA and genes. This sample holds 800,000 or so distinct CDR3 sequences; over 20% were observed only once. The ten biggest clones cover roughly a tenth of the sample. The TCR was taken from a man aged 50 to 59 who received an inactivated influenza vaccine. Donor details come from another sample of the same person, matched by shared clones. The V and J genes are TRBV20-1 and TRBJ1-1, with TRBD1 perhaps the D gene, on 5 matching bases. The sequencing used PBMCs from blood, collected 4 to 6 days after vaccination. The CDR3 reads as follows: CSARDHGAGTEAFF. In nucleotides, the sequence is TGCAGTGCTAGAGACCATGGGGCTGGGACTGAAGCTTTCTTT.